This T cell receptor beta chain was observed in a study of cytomegalovirus exposure and HLA in healthy donors. Study in general: A subsequent analysis reported that the roughly 120 validation repertoires were produced on the same platform that had also been used for the roughly 670 first-cohort repertoires. Study-level results: Cytomegalovirus association was listed for about 160 TCR beta chains.

The assay was immunoSEQ multiplex PCR, and TCRdb's table has in-frame clones only and misses some. The table records more than 95,000 clones, roughly 94% of them present only once. J gave up 5 bases and V 3 bases, and 9 bases lay outside the gene matches. The germline gives CDR1 SGHRS, CDR2 YFSETQ. The CDR3 length is 15 residues. This clone was found once. The antigen is undetermined. The sequencing input was PBMCs. This sequence joins TRBV5-1 and TRBJ2-5; TRBD1 aligns across 8 bases. The sequence derives from a young woman in good health and CMV-seronegative. CDR3 bases: TGCGCCAGCAGCTCCGGGACAGGAAGACAGGAGACCCAGTACTTC. It specifies CASSSGTGRQETQYF. The entire variable domain, with the rest obtained from reference TRBV5-1 and TRBJ2-5, is as follows: KAGVTQTPRYLIKTRGQQVTLSCSPISGHRSVSWYQQTPGQGLQFLFEYFSETQRNKGNFPGRFSGRQFSNSRSEMNVSTLELGDSALYLCASSSGTGRQETQYFGPGTRLLVL.